This T cell receptor beta chain was recovered during a study of cytomegalovirus exposure and HLA in healthy donors. Study background: HLA-typed donors were the source of tens of millions of unique TCRs held in an early data release.

With 60 Vbeta and 13 Jbeta primers, the PCR was carried out. Assay: immunoSEQ multiplex PCR; the TCRdb copy retains only in-frame clones and omits some. The table shows some 170,000 clones, with around 83% occurring only once. The CDR3 spans 13 residues. The germline V gene encodes CDR1 MNHEY and CDR2 SMNVEV (reference sequence). The V gene lost 8 bases and the J gene lost 3 bases, with 11 bases spanning the gap. Source material: PBMCs. The receptor was isolated from a man between 45 and 60 years old in good health and CMV-seropositive. The chain uses TRBV27 and TRBJ1-3; TRBD1 is a possible D gene (5 bases). The CDR3 nucleotides are TGTGCCAGCCTAGACAGAGTTGGAAACACCATATATTTT. This codes for CASLDRVGNTIYF.